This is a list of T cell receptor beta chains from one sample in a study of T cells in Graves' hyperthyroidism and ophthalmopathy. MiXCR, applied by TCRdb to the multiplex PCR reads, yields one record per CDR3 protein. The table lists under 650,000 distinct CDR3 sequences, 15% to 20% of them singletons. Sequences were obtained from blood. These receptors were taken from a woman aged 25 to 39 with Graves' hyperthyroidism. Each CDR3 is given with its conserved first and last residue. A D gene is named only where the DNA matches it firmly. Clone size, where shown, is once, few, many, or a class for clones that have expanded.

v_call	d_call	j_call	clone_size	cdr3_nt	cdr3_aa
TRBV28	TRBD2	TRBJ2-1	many	TGTGCCAGCAGTAGTTTGCGGGAGGGCGCAGATGAGCAGTTCTTC	CASSSLREGADEQFF
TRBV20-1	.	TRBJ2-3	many	TGCAGTGCCCTCCGGGACTTGGATTCTGATACGCAGTATTTT	CSALRDLDSDTQYF
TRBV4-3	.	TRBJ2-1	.	TGCGCCAGTGGGACCCCCAATGAGCAGTTCTTC	CASGTPNEQFF
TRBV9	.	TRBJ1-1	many	TGTGCCAGCAGCGTAGATTCAAAGAATGAAGCTTTCTTT	CASSVDSKNEAFF
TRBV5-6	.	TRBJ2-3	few	TGTGCCAGCAGCTTAGTCCCTATATCGACAGATACGCAGTATTTT	CASSLVPISTDTQYF
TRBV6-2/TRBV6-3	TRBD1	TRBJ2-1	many	TGTGCCAGCAGTGACCGGGACAGATACAATGAGCAGTTCTTC	CASSDRDRYNEQFF
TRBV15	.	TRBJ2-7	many	TGTGCCACCAGCAGACACCAGGGGGGTTCCTACGAGCAGTACTTC	CATSRHQGGSYEQYF
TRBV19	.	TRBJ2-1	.	TGTGCCAGTAGTATGGGCAGTGGACGTTTGTTCTTC	CASSMGSGRLFF
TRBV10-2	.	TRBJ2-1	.	TGCGCCAGCAGTGAGAATTCTCGGGGGTTCTTC	CASSENSRGFF
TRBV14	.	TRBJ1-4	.	TGTGCCAGCAGCCCCCGGGACGGAGCTAATGAAAAACTGTTTTTT	CASSPRDGANEKLFF
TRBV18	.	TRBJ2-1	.	TGTGCCAGCTCACCAGGGGCGGCGACCGAGCAGTTCTTC	CASSPGAATEQFF
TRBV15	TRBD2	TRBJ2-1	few	TGTGCCACCAGCAGAGATAGCGGGGTGGGATCCTACAATGAGCAGTTCTTC	CATSRDSGVGSYNEQFF
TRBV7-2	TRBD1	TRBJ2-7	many	TGTGCCAGCAGTTCGTCAGGGGGCTCCGAGCAGTACTTC	CASSSSGGSEQYF
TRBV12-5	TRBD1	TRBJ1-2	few	TGTGCTAGTGGTTTGGTTGTTGGACAGGGGGCGCTTGGCTACACCTTC	CASGLVVGQGALGYTF
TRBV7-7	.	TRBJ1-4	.	TGTGCTAGCAGCCCCGGACAGTCAACTAATGAAAAACTGTTTTTT	CASSPGQSTNEKLFF
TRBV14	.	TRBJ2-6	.	TGTGCCAGCAGCCAAGGGGCAGTATACTCTGGGGCCAACGTCCTGACTTTC	CASSQGAVYSGANVLTF
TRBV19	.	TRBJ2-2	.	TGTGCCAGTAGGGCAGGGTTGGGGGAGCTGTTTTTT	CASRAGLGELFF
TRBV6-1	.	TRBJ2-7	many	TGTGCCAGCACACGGGACACCGGAGCCTACGAGCAGTACTTC	CASTRDTGAYEQYF
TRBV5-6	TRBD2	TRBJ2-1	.	TGTGCCAGCAGCCCTAGACTAGCGATGTGGGACAATGAGCAGTTCTTC	CASSPRLAMWDNEQFF
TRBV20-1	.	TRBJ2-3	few	TGCGGGGGTTGGGACTCGGATACGCAGTATTTT	CGGWDSDTQYF
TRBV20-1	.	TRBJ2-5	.	TGCAGTGCCCCGAGTGACCCAGCCCAAGAGACCCAGTACTTC	CSAPSDPAQETQYF
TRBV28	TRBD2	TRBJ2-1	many	TGTGCCAGCAACAACCCCGGACTAGCGTACAATGAGCAGTTCTTC	CASNNPGLAYNEQFF
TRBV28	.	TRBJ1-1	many	TGTGCCGCGGGACGGGTTGTAAAGACTGAAGCTTTCTTT	CAAGRVVKTEAFF
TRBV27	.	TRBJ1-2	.	TGTGCCAGCAGTCCCGGGGGCCGCTATGGCTACACCTTC	CASSPGGRYGYTF
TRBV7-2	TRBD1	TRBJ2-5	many	TGTGCCAGCAGCGCACAGGGGGCCGTGGAGACCCAGTACTTC	CASSAQGAVETQYF
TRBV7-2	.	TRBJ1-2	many	TGTGCCAGCAGCGACAGGACAGCCTATGGCTACACCTTC	CASSDRTAYGYTF
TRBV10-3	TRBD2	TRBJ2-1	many	TGTGCCATCAGTGAGGGGACTAGCGGGTTAAATGAGCAGTTCTTC	CAISEGTSGLNEQFF
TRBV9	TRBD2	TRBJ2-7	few	TGTGCCAGCAGCGCTACTAGCGGCCCCGACGAGCAGTACTTC	CASSATSGPDEQYF
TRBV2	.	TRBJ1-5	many	TGTGCCAGCAGTTTAGGCCGGATTAGCAATCAGCCCCAGCATTTT	CASSLGRISNQPQHF
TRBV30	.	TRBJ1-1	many	TGTGCCTGGAACAAGCGGGGGGTAAGTGAAGCTTTCTTT	CAWNKRGVSEAFF
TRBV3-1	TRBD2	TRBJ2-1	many	TGTGCCAGCAGCCAGACAAGCGGGAGTGCGGGCAATGAGCAGTTCTTC	CASSQTSGSAGNEQFF
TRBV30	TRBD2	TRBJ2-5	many	TGTGCCCAAACTACCGGGAGGGAGACCCAGTACTTC	CAQTTGRETQYF
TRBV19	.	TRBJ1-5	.	TGTGCCAGTACCCCGAGTGCGCGCAATCAGCCCCAGCATTTT	CASTPSARNQPQHF
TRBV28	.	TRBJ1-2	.	TGTGCCAGCAGTTTGCTTAGCGGGGGAGGCGATGGCTACACCTTC	CASSLLSGGGDGYTF
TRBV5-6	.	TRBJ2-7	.	TGTGCCAGCAGTCCCATCGGGGTGAGAGGGGAGCAGTACTTC	CASSPIGVRGEQYF
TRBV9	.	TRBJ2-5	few	TGTGCCAGCGGCCGGGGAGAGACCCAGTACTTC	CASGRGETQYF
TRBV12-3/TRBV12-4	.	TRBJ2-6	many	TGTGCCAGCAGTTTGAGGCAGTCCGGCTCTGGGGCCAACGTCCTGACTTTC	CASSLRQSGSGANVLTF
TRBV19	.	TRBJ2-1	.	TGTGCCAGTAGCGCAACCCCGTCGGCCAATGAGCAGTTCTTC	CASSATPSANEQFF
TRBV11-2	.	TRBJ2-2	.	TGTGCCAGCAGCTTGGGAGGGGGTAGGAACACCGGGGAGCTGTTTTTT	CASSLGGGRNTGELFF
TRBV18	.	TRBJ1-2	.	TGTGCCAGCTCACCAGTAAGGGGGGAAGGAGGCTACACCTTC	CASSPVRGEGGYTF
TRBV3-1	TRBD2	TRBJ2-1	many	TGTGCCAGCAGCCAAGGACTAGCGGGAGGCAATGAGCAGTTCTTC	CASSQGLAGGNEQFF
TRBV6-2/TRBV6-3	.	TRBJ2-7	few	TGTGCCAGCACCGGACAGTTCTACGAGCAGTACTTC	CASTGQFYEQYF
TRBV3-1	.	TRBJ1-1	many	TGTGCCAGCAGCCAGGTACGGGACACTGAAGCTTTCTTT	CASSQVRDTEAFF
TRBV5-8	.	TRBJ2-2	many	TGTGCCAGCAGCTTTCATGAAGAGAACACCGGGGAGCTGTTTTTT	CASSFHEENTGELFF
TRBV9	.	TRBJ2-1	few	TGTGCCAGCAGCGTAGGGGGGTGGGGCTACAATGAGCAGTTCTTC	CASSVGGWGYNEQFF
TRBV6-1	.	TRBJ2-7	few	TGTGCCAGCAGTGAACTAGAGGGGGAGCAGTACTTC	CASSELEGEQYF
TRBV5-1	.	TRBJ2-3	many	TGCGCCAGCAGCCCCCTAACCCCCCAGGGTACGCAGTATTTT	CASSPLTPQGTQYF
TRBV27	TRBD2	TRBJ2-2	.	TGTGCCAGCAGTTTTCTAGCGGGAGAAACCGGGGAGCTGTTTTTT	CASSFLAGETGELFF
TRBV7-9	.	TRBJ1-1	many	TGTGCCAGCAGCTTAGATACCGGTGAAACTTTCTTT	CASSLDTGETFF
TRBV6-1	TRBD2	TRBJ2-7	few	TGTGCCAGCAGACCCCCTAGCGGGAGCTCTGAAGACTACGAGCAGTACTTC	CASRPPSGSSEDYEQYF
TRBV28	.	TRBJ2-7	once	TGTGCCAGCAGTTTTCGGAGGGTATCCTACGAGCAGTACTTC	CASSFRRVSYEQYF